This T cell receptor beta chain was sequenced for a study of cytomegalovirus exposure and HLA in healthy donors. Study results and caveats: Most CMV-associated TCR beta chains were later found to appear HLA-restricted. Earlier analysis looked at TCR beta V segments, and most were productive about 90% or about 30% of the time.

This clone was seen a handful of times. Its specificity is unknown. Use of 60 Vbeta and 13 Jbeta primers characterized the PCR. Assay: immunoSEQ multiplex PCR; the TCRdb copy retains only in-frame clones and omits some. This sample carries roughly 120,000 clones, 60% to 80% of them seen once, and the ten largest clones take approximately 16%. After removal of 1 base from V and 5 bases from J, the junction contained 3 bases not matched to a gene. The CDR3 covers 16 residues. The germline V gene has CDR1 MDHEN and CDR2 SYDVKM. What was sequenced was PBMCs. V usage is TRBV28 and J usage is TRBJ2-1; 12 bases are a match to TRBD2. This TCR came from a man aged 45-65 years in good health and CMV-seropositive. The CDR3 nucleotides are TGTGCCAGCAGTTTATCACGACTAGCGGGAGACAATGAGCAGTTCTTC. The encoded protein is CASSLSRLAGDNEQFF.